Following are 21 T cell receptor beta chains from one sample sequenced in a study of beta chain features in type 1 diabetes. Study-wide results and limits: TCRB CDR3s from Type 1 diabetes patients were moderately but significantly shorter in all four CD4+ subsets.

The entirety of the isolated RNA underwent reverse transcription, so expressed TCRB transcripts were sequenced. Here immunoSEQ multiplex PCR was the method, and the copy in TCRdb shows in-frame clones only, minus some. The table includes more than 55,000 clones, about 47% detected once. Antigens for these TCRs are unknown. Sequenced: Tregs from blood. These receptors originate from a woman between 40 and 50 years old with type 1 diabetes.

The CDR3, as DNA: TGTGCCAGCAGTTCCTGGAGTTACAATGAGCAGTTCTTC. Residues: CASSSWSYNEQFF. This chain connects TRBV28 to TRBJ2-1; D not certain. Germline assignment: CDR1 MDHEN and CDR2 SYDVKM. The CDR3 sequence is 13 residues long. The germline V and J ends were trimmed by 4 bases and 4 bases, with 8 bases remaining between them.

The V and J genes are TRBV5-1 and TRBJ1-4, with TRBD1 matching over 7 bases. The trim removed 3 bases at V and 10 bases at J, leaving 6 bases unmatched. Germline V gives CDR1 SGHRS, CDR2 YFSETQ. This CDR3 comprises 13 residues. The CDR3 DNA is TGCGCCAGCAGCTCCGGACAGGAGGGAAAACTGTTTTTT. It yields the protein CASSSGQEGKLFF.

This clone was seen only a few times. The chain combines TRBV28 with TRBJ1-1; weak D call: TRBD1 (5 bases). Germline CDR1 MDHEN, CDR2 SYDVKM. This CDR3 is 12 amino acids long. V lost 6 bases, J lost 6 bases, and 11 bases lay in between. The CDR3 loop reads CASRIQVSEAFF. The CDR3 nucleotides read TGTGCCAGCAGGATACAGGTTTCTGAAGCTTTCTTT.

This clone was observed a few times. This sequence joins TRBV7-9 and TRBJ1-2; no definite D call. The CDR3 consists of 13 residues. Looked up from germline, CDR1 is SEHNR and CDR2 is FQNEAQ (reference sequence). Trimming removed 5 bases from V and 4 bases from J, with 11 bases in between. The CDR3 sequence: CASSPYSPYGYTF. The CDR3 DNA follows: TGTGCCAGCAGCCCCTATTCCCCCTATGGCTACACCTTC.

This clone occurred a few times. This chain uses TRBV11-2 with TRBJ2-7; 9 nucleotides line up with TRBD2. The CDR3 loop spans 14 amino acids. CDR1 is SGHAT and CDR2 is FQNNGV in the germline V gene. V lost 6 bases, J lost 5 bases, and 8 bases stayed unmatched. CDR3 bases: TGTGCCAGCAGTTTTAGCGGGAGCGGGAACGAGCAGTACTTC. This sequence encodes CASSFSGSGNEQYF.

This sequence joins TRBV28 and TRBJ1-2; TRBD1 agrees at 8 bases. This CDR3 has 12 residues. Germline lookup yields CDR1 MDHEN and CDR2 SYDVKM. V dropped 7 bases and J dropped 8; count of bases not matched to a gene: 6. CDR3 DNA: TGTGCCAGCATAGGACAGGGATTAGGCTACACCTTC. It specifies CASIGQGLGYTF.

The chain uses TRBV28 and TRBJ1-2; no reliable D call. CDR1 MDHEN and CDR2 SYDVKM come from the germline V gene. Trimming pared 4 bases from V and 0 bases from J, leaving 6 bases between. The CDR3 has 13 amino acids. The CDR3 is CASSYGTNYGYTF. CDR3 DNA sequence: TGTGCCAGCAGTTACGGTACTAACTATGGCTACACCTTC.

V gene TRBV4-1 combines with J gene TRBJ1-6, with D perhaps matching TRBD1 (6 bases). Deletions cut 0 bases from V and 0 bases from J, with 18 bases between. The CDR3 contains 20 residues. Germline V gene data show CDR1 as MGHRA and CDR2 as YSYEKL. The CDR3 coding sequence is TGCGCCAGCAGCCAAGATAGCCAGGGGCGAACCAGCTCCTATAATTCACCCCTCCACTTT. Protein: CASSQDSQGRTSSYNSPLHF.

This clone was seen a single time. This rearrangement joins TRBV7-9 to TRBJ1-4; TRBD1 matches at 11 bases. This CDR3 region has 16 residues. CDR1 is SEHNR and CDR2 is FQNEAQ in the germline V gene (reference sequence). Trimming at V came to 4 bases and at J to 1 base, leaving 2 bases not matched to a gene. Here the CDR3 DNA reads TGTGCCAGCAGCTCGGGACAGGGGGGAACTAATGAAAAACTGTTTTTT. This gives the protein CASSSGQGGTNEKLFF.

The chain couples TRBV9 to TRBJ2-7, with unresolved D. The CDR3 runs to 12 residues. Trimming removed 1 base at V and 7 bases at J, with 9 bases between. Germline V gene data show CDR1 as SGDLS and CDR2 as YYNGEE. DNA for the CDR3: TGTGCCAGCAGCGTATTTGGTGAGGAGCAGTACTTC. It translates to CASSVFGEEQYF.

This chain connects TRBV6-6 to TRBJ1-1; D ambiguous. Per germline, CDR1 MNHNY and CDR2 SVGAGI (reference sequence). This CDR3 contains 15 residues. The ends were cut back, 2 bases at V and 1 base at J, with 11 bases in the middle. For the CDR3, the DNA is TGTGCCAGCAGTTACGCGCAGGCTGGGAACACTGAAGCTTTCTTT. This gives the protein CASSYAQAGNTEAFF.

V usage is TRBV5-4 and J usage is TRBJ2-7, with a tentative D call TRBD2 (6 bases). The CDR3 covers 17 residues. The ends were cut back, 3 bases at V and 1 base at J, with 20 bases in the middle. The germline V gene has CDR1 SGHNT and CDR2 YYREEE (reference sequence). The CDR3 coding sequence is TGTGCCAGCAGCTCAAAACGGGGTAGCGGATTATCCTACGAGCAGTACTTC. Its protein is CASSSKRGSGLSYEQYF.

The genes are TRBV5-1 and TRBJ1-1, with D possibly being TRBD1 (5 bases). Per the germline V gene, CDR1 is SGHRS and CDR2 is YFSETQ. The CDR3 consists of 15 residues. The V and J ends lost 4 bases and 5 bases respectively, with 18 bases between them. CDR3 residues: CASSLSIGGGTEAFF. Here the CDR3 DNA reads TGCGCCAGCAGCCTGTCCATTGGGGGGGGAACTGAAGCTTTCTTT.

As concerns this clone: This sample includes further DNA sequences coding for the same CDR3. The rearrangement joins TRBV7-2 to TRBJ2-3, with 7 positions matching TRBD1. The CDR3 extends over 14 amino acids. The germline V gene has CDR1 SGHTA and CDR2 FQGNSA. J was trimmed by 3 bases and V by 0 bases; bases with no gene match: 0. This CDR3 is CASSLAQGTDTQYF. The CDR3 region has the DNA TGTGCCAGCAGCTTAGCACAGGGGACAGATACGCAGTATTTT.

The V call is TRBV28, the J call TRBJ2-7, with unresolved D. V lost 6 bases and J lost 7, with 13 bases in between. Germline CDR1 is MDHEN and CDR2 is SYDVKM. This CDR3 is built from 12 residues. The CDR3 region is CASSLLIGEQYF. The CDR3 region has the DNA TGTGCCAGCAGCCTACTTATCGGGGAGCAGTACTTC.

This clone was counted only a few times. CDR3 sequence: CSVGSPGSNEQYF. The CDR3 DNA is TGCAGCGTTGGGTCCCCGGGGTCCAACGAGCAGTACTTC. The V and J genes are TRBV29-1 and TRBJ2-7; D is perhaps TRBD2 (5 bases). The CDR3 is 13 residues long. V was cut by 4 bases and J by 5 bases, with 15 bases left in between. Germline CDR1 SQVTM, CDR2 ANQGSEA.

This clone occurred once. The CDR3 region is CASIPLGAGTGELFF. The CDR3 DNA reads TGTGCCAGCATTCCCCTAGGGGCAGGGACCGGGGAGCTGTTTTTT. The chain has TRBV28 and TRBJ2-2, with D maybe TRBD1 (5 bases). CDR1 and CDR2 from the germline V gene are MDHEN and SYDVKM. The ends were cut back, 7 bases at V and 5 bases at J, with 17 bases in the middle. The CDR3 sequence is 15 residues long.

This clone is a singleton in its sample. The CDR3 region is CASSYEGASDEQYF. DNA for the CDR3: TGTGCCAGTAGCTATGAGGGGGCGTCGGACGAGCAGTACTTC. The rearrangement links TRBV19 to TRBJ2-5; TRBD1 aligns across 7 bases. The assigned J gene may be wrong: the sequence end matches TRBJ2-7 better. The CDR3 is made up of 14 amino acids. The germline CDR1 and CDR2 sequences are LNHDA and SQIVND (reference sequence).

Comments on this clone: The junction does not match germline at one end; this may be a read error. This chain uses TRBV6-5 with TRBJ1-4; D is unclear. CDR1 MNHEY and CDR2 SVGAGI come from the germline V gene. This CDR3 spans 13 amino acids. This chain's CDR3 is CASRTAGNEKQFF. Here the CDR3 DNA reads TGTGCCAGCAGAACCGCGGGGAATGAAAAACAGTTTTTT.

This clone was seen a single time. The gene calls are TRBV6-1 and TRBJ1-5; D call uncertain. V gave up 5 bases and J gave up 2 bases, with 7 bases separating them. Germline CDR1 is MNHNS and CDR2 is SASEGT. This CDR3 comprises 13 residues. The CDR3 sequence: CASSPGGNQPQHF. For the CDR3, the DNA is TGTGCCAGCAGTCCCGGGGGCAATCAGCCCCAGCATTTT.

V is TRBV5-1 and J is TRBJ1-1; D is unresolved. Trimming pared 4 bases from V and 3 bases from J, leaving 10 bases between. The germline V gene encodes CDR1 SGHRS and CDR2 YFSETQ. The CDR3 is 13 residues long. The CDR3: CASSAPGYTEAFF. The DNA of the CDR3 is TGCGCCAGCAGCGCTCCGGGGTACACTGAAGCTTTCTTT.